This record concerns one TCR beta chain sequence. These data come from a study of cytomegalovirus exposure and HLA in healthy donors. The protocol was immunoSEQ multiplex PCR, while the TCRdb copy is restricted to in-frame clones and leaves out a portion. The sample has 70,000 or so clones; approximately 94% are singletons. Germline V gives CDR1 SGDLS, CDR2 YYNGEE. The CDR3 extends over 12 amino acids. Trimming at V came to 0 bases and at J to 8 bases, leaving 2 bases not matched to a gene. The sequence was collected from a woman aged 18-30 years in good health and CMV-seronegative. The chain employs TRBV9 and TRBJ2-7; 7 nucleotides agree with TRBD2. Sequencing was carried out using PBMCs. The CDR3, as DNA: TGTGCCAGCAGCGTAGAAGCGGGGAAGCAGTACTTC. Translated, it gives CASSVEAGKQYF.